Given below is one TCR beta chain in context. The CDR3 is 13 residues long. The germline V gene has CDR1 KGHSH and CDR2 LQKENI. Unmatched junction bases numbered 3, after V lost 3 bases and J lost 7 bases. The protocol was immunoSEQ multiplex PCR, while the TCRdb copy is restricted to in-frame clones and leaves out a portion. This repertoire shows 95,000 or so clones, around 74% found once; its top ten account for 15% to 20%. The record originates from a study of blood T cell repertoires in COVID-19. Study in general: PBMCs, B-cell-depleted T cells, or T cells were the source of the cDNA or gDNA that made up the material.

The chain uses TRBV18 and TRBJ2-5, with 9 bases fitting TRBD2. The sample taken for sequencing was peripheral blood. The TCR comes from an elderly woman with active or convalescent COVID-19. CDR3 sequence: CASSPTAGGTQYF. CDR3 nucleotide sequence: TGTGCCAGCTCACCGACAGCGGGAGGGACCCAGTACTTC.